This is a list of T cell receptor beta chains from one sample in a study of response to subunit inactivated influenza vaccine. Using its own MiXCR run on the RT-PCR reads, TCRdb lists one record per CDR3 protein. The repertoire holds over 800,000 distinct CDR3 sequences, with about 20% as singletons. Sequencing was performed on PBMCs from blood, taken 5 days after vaccination. The receptors here all came from a man over 45 who received an inactivated influenza vaccine. CDR3s include the opening cysteine and the closing phenylalanine or tryptophan. Fields, in order: CDR3 DNA, CDR3 protein, J gene, V gene, D gene, clone size. D genes are given only for firm matches. Size values are once, few and many counts, or a class for expanded clones, and some rows have none.

TGCAGCGTTGAAAGAGCGGTCGCGAACACTGAAGCTTTCTTT	CSVERAVANTEAFF	TRBJ1-1	TRBV29-1	.	many
TGTGCCAGCAGCTTAGGGACAGGCACCGGCTACACCTTC	CASSLGTGTGYTF	TRBJ1-2	TRBV7-9	TRBD1	many
TGTGCCAGCAGTTACCGACTGGATGTTAGCTCCTACGAGCAGTACTTC	CASSYRLDVSSYEQYF	TRBJ2-7	TRBV27	.	few
TGTGCCAGCAGTGGGACTAGCGGGTTAACCTACAATGAGCAGTTCTTC	CASSGTSGLTYNEQFF	TRBJ2-1	TRBV6-2/TRBV6-3	TRBD2	few
TGTGCCAGCAGCCCGGGACTAGCGGGGGGGGTGGATGAGCAGTTCTTC	CASSPGLAGGVDEQFF	TRBJ2-1	TRBV3-1	TRBD2	few
TGTGCCAGCAGAGGGGCCTCCGGTGGCTATGGCTACACCTTC	CASRGASGGYGYTF	TRBJ1-2	TRBV6-1	.	few
TGCAGTGCTAGAGCCCCGCGGGGCAGGAGGGGCAATGAGCAGTTCTTC	CSARAPRGRRGNEQFF	TRBJ2-1	TRBV20-1	.	.
TGCGCCAGCAGCCATTCCGAGGGTGAGCAGTTCTTC	CASSHSEGEQFF	TRBJ2-1	TRBV4-3	.	few
TGTGCCATCAGTACCCCGGGGGTACGTCAAAATGAGCAGTTCTTC	CAISTPGVRQNEQFF	TRBJ2-1	TRBV10-3	.	many
TGTGCCAGCAGCCTCTGGACAGGGTCGGATACGCAGTATTTT	CASSLWTGSDTQYF	TRBJ2-3	TRBV11-2	TRBD1	few